Included here is one T cell receptor beta chain sequence, with context. This sample stems from a study of T cell responses to AZD1222 COVID-19 vaccine. Per germline, CDR1 MRHNA and CDR2 SNTAGT. The ends were cut back, 6 bases at V and 6 bases at J, with 13 bases in the middle. The CDR3 has 13 residues. This table comes from immunoSEQ multiplex PCR, and its TCRdb copy is limited to in-frame clones, with some not included. The sample comprises about 110,000 clones, under 90% of which are singletons, and approximately 4.8% rests with the top ten. The rearrangement links TRBV6-4 to TRBJ2-3, with D uncertain. The sequencing used peripheral blood, collected on day 0 of AZD1222 vaccination. This receptor was obtained from an adult in good health. CDR3 region: CASRDSPADTQYF. The CDR3 bases are TGTGCCAGCAGGGATAGTCCGGCGGATACGCAGTATTTT.